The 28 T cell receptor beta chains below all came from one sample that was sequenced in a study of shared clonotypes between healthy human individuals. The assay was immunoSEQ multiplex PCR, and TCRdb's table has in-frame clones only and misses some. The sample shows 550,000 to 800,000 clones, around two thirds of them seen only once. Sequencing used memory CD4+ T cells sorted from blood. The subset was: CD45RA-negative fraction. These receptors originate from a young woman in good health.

CDR3 sequence (DNA): TGTGCCAGCAGCCCCCAGGGCACCTCATACTCCTACGAGCAGTACTTC. Encoded protein: CASSPQGTSYSYEQYF. This chain connects TRBV7-8 to TRBJ2-7; D possibly corresponds to TRBD1 (5 bases). This CDR3 region has 16 residues. V was clipped by 5 bases and J by 0 bases, with 17 bases between them. From germline, CDR1 is SGHVS and CDR2 FQNEAQ. The whole variable domain, remainder taken from reference TRBV7-8 and TRBJ2-7, is GAGVSQSPRYKVAKRGQDVALRCDPISGHVSLFWYQQALGQGPEFLTYFQNEAQLDKSGLPSDRFFAERPEGSVSTLKIQRTQQEDSAVYLCASSPQGTSYSYEQYFGPGTRLTVT.

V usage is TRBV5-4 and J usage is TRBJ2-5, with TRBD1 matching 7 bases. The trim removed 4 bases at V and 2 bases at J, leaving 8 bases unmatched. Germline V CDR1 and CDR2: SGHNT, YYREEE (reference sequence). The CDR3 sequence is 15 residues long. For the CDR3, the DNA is TGTGCCAGCAGCCTGACGTACAGGGGACAAGAGACCCAGTACTTC. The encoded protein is CASSLTYRGQETQYF.

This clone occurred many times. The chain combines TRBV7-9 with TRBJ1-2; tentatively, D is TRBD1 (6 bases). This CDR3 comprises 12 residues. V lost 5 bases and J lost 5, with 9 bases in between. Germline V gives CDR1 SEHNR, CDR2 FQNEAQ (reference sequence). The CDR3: CASSRQDYGYTF. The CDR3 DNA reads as TGTGCCAGCAGCCGACAGGATTATGGCTACACCTTC.

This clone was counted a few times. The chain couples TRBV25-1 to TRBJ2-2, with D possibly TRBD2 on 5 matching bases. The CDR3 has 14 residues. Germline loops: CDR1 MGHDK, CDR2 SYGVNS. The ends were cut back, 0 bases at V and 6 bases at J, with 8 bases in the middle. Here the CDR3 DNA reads TGTGCCAGCAGTGAATATCGGGAAGCCGGGGAGCTGTTTTTT. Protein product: CASSEYREAGELFF.

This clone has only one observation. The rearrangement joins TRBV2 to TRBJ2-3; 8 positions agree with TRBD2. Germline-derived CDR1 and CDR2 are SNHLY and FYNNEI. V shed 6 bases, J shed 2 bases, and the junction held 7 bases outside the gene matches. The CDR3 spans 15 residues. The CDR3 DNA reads TGTGCCAGCAGGGTCCGACTAGCGAACACAGATACGCAGTATTTT. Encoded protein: CASRVRLANTDTQYF. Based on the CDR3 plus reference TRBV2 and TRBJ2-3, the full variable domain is EPEVTQTPSHQVTQMGQEVILRCVPISNHLYFYWYRQILGQKVEFLVSFYNNEISEKSEIFDDQFSVERPDGSNFTLKIRSTKLEDSAMYFCASRVRLANTDTQYFGPGTRLTVL.

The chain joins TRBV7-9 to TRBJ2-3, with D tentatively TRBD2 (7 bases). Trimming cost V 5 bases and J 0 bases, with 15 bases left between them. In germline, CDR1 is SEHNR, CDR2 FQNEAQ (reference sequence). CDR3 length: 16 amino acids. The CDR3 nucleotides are TGTGCCAGCAGCCCGCCGCGGGGGCGGAGCACAGATACGCAGTATTTT. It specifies CASSPPRGRSTDTQYF.

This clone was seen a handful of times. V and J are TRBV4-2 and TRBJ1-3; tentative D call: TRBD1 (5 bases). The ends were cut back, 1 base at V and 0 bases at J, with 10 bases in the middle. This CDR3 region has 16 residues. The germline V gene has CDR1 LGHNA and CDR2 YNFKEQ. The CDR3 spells CASSQGTPRSGNTIYF. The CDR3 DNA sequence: TGTGCCAGCAGCCAAGGGACACCCCGCTCTGGAAACACCATATATTTT.

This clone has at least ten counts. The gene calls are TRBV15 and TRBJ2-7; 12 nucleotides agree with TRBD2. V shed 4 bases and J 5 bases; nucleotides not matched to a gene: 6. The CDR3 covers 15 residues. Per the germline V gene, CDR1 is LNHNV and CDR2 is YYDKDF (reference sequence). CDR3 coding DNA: TGTGCCACCAGCAAGGAGACTAGCGGGAGTAACGAGCAGTACTTC. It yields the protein CATSKETSGSNEQYF.

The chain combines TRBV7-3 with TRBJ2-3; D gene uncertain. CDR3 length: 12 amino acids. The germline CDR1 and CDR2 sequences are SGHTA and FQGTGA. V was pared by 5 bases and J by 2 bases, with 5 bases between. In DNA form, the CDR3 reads TGTGCCAGCAGCCCTAACACAGATACGCAGTATTTT. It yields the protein CASSPNTDTQYF.

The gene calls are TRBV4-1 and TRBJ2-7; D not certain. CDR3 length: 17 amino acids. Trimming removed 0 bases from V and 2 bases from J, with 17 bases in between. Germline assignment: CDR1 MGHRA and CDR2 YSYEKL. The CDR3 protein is CASSQDLSQALAYEQYF. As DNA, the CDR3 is TGCGCCAGCAGCCAAGATCTTTCCCAGGCCCTGGCCTACGAGCAGTACTTC.

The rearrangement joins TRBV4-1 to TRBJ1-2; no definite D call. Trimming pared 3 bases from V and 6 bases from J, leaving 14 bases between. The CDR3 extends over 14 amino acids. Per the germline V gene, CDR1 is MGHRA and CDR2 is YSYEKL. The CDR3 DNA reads TGCGCCAGCAGCCAGGCCGACGAGGGCAATGGCTACACCTTC. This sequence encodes CASSQADEGNGYTF.

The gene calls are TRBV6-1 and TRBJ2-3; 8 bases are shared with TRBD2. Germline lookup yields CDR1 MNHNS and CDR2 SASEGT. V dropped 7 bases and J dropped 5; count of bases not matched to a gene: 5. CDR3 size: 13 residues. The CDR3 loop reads CASNREGGDTQYF. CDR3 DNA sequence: TGTGCCAGCAATCGGGAGGGCGGAGATACGCAGTATTTT.

The CDR3 nucleotides are TGTGCCAGCAGAATGACTAGCGGGAGTCAGACCCAGTACTTC. Its translation is CASRMTSGSQTQYF. The rearrangement joins TRBV5-6 to TRBJ2-5; TRBD2 matches at 12 bases. Germline V lookup: CDR1 SGHDT, CDR2 YYEEEE. This CDR3 spans 14 amino acids. V lost 5 bases to trimming and J lost 6 bases; unmatched junction nucleotides: 5.

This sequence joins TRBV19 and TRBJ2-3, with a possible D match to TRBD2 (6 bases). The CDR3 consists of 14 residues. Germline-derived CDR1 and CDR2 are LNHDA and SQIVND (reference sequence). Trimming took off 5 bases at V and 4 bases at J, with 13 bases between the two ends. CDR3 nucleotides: TGTGCCAGTAGTTTGCGGGATCCCCCAGATACGCAGTATTTT. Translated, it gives CASSLRDPPDTQYF.

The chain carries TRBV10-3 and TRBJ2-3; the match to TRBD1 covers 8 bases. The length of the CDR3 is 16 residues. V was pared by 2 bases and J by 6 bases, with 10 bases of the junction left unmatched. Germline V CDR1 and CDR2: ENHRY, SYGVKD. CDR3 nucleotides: TGTGCCATCAGTGAGCCAGGACAGGGTTCTGGGGATACGCAGTATTTT. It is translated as CAISEPGQGSGDTQYF.

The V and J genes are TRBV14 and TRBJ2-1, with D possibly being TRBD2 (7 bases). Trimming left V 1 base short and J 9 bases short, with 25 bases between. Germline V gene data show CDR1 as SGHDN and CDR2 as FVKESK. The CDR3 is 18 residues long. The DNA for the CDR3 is TGTGCCAGCAGCCAAGGTCCGGGTGGGCTCCTTAGGGGGGGTGAGCAGTTCTTC. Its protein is CASSQGPGGLLRGGEQFF.

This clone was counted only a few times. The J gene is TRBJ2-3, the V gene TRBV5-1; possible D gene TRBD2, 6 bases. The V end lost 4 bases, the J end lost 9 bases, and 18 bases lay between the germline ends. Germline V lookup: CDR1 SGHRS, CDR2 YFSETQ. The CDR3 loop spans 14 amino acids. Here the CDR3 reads CASSTTDGTRTQYF. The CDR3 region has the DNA TGCGCCAGCAGCACCACTGACGGGACTCGGACGCAGTATTTT.

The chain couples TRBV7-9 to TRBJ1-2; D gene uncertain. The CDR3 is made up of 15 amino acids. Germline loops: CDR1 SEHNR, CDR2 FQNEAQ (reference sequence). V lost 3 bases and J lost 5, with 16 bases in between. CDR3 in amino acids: CASSLSVGLHYGYTF. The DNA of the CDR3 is TGTGCCAGCAGCTTGTCCGTAGGATTACATTATGGCTACACCTTC.

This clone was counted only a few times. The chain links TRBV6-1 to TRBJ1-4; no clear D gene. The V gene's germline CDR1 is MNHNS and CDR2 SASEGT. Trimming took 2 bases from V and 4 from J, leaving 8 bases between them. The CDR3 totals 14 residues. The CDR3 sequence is CASSETPGNEKLFF. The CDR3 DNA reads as TGTGCCAGCAGTGAAACCCCGGGTAATGAAAAACTGTTTTTT.

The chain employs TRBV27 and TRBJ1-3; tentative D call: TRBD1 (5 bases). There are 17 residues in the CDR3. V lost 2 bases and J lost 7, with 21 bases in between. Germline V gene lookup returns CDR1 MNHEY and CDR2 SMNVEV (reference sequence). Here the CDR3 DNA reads TGTGCCAGCAGTTTAATCGGGCAGGGCAGGAATAGTAACACCATATATTTT. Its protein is CASSLIGQGRNSNTIYF.

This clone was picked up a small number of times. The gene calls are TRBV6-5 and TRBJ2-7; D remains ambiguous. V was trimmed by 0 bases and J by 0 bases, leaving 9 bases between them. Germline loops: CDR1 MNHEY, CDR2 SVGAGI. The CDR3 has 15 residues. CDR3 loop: CASSYSGGASYEQYF. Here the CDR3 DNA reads TGTGCCAGCAGTTACTCGGGCGGAGCCTCCTACGAGCAGTACTTC.

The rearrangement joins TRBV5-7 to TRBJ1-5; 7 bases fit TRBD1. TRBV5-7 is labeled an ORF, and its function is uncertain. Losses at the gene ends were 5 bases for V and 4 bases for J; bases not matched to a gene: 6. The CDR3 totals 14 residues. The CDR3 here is CASSAGTDNQPQHF. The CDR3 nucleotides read TGTGCCAGCAGTGCCGGGACAGATAATCAGCCCCAGCATTTT.

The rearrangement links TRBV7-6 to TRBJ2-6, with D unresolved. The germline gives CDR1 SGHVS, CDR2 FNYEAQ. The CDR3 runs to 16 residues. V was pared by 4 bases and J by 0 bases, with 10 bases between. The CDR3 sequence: CASSSAPGSGANVLTF. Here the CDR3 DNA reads TGTGCCAGCAGCTCAGCCCCAGGCTCTGGGGCCAACGTCCTGACTTTC.

DNA for the CDR3: TGCGCCAGCAGAGTCGGGACTAGCGGCACCACTAGCACAGATACGCAGTATTTT. Its protein is CASRVGTSGTTSTDTQYF. The chain links TRBV5-1 to TRBJ2-3; TRBD2 aligns across 11 bases. The junction had 11 bases not matched to a gene; V was cut back by 5 bases and J by 0 bases. Germline values: CDR1 SGHRS, CDR2 YFSETQ. The CDR3 runs 18 residues. The entire variable domain, with the rest obtained from reference TRBV5-1 and TRBJ2-3, is as follows: KAGVTQTPRYLIKTRGQQVTLSCSPISGHRSVSWYQQTPGQGLQFLFEYFSETQRNKGNFPGRFSGRQFSNSRSEMNVSTLELGDSALYLCASRVGTSGTTSTDTQYFGPGTRLTVL.

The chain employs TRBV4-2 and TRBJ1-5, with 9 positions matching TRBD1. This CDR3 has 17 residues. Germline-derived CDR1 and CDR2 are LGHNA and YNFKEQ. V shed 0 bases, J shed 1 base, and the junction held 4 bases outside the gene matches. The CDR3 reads CASSQDNGQGSNQPQHF. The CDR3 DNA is TGTGCCAGCAGCCAAGATAATGGACAGGGGAGCAATCAGCCCCAGCATTTT.

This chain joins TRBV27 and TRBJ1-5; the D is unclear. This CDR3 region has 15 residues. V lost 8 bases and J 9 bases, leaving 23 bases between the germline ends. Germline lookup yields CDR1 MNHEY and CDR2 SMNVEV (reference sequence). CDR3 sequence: CASASIIQGGRPQHF. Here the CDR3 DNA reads TGTGCCAGCGCTTCAATAATACAAGGCGGGCGGCCCCAGCATTTT.

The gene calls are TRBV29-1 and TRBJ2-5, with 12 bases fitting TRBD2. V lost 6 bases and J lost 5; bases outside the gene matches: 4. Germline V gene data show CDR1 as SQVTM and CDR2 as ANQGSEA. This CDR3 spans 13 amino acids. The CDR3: CSVLAGGWETQYF. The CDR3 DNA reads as TGCAGCGTCCTAGCGGGGGGGTGGGAGACCCAGTACTTC.

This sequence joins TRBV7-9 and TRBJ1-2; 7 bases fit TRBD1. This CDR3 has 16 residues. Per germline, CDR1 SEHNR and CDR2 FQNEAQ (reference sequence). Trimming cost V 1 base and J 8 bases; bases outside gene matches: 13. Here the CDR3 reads CASSLGIIRDSLGYTF. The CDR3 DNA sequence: TGTGCCAGCAGCTTAGGCATAATCAGGGACAGCTTGGGCTACACCTTC. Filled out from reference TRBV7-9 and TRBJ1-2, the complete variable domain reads DTGVSQNPRHKITKRGQNVTFRCDPISEHNRLYWYRQTLGQGPEFLTYFQNEAQLEKSRLLSDRFSAERPKGSFSTLEIQRTEQGDSAMYLCASSLGIIRDSLGYTFGSGTRLTVV.